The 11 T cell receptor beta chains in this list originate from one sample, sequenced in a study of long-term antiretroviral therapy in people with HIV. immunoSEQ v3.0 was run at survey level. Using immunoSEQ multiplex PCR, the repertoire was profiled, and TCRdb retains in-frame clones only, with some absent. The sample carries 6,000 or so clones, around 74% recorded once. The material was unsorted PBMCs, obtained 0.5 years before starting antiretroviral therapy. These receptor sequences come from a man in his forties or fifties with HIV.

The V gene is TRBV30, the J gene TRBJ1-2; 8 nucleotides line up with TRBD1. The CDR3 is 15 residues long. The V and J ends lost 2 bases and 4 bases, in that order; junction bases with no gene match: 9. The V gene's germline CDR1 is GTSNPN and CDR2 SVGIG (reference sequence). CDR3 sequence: CAWSKPTGASYGYTF. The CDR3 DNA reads TGTGCCTGGAGTAAACCGACAGGGGCGAGCTATGGCTACACCTTC.

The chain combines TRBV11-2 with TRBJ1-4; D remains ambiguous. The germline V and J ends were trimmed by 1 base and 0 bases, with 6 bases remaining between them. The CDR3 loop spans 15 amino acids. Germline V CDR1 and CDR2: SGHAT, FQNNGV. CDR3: CASSLVESTNEKLFF. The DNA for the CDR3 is TGTGCCAGCAGCTTAGTCGAATCAACTAATGAAAAACTGTTTTTT.

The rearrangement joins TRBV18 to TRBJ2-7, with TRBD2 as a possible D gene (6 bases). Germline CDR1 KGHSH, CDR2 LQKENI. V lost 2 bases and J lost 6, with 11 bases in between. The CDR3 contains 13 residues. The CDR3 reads CASSPTPGAEQYF. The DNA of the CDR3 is TGTGCCAGCTCACCAACCCCGGGAGCCGAGCAGTACTTC.

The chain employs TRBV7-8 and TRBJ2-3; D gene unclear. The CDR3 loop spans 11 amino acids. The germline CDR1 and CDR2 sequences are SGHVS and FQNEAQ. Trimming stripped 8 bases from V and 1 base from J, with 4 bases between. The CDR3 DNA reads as TGTGCCAGCGGACGCACAGATACGCAGTATTTT. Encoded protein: CASGRTDTQYF. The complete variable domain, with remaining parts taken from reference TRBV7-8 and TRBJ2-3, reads GAGVSQSPRYKVAKRGQDVALRCDPISGHVSLFWYQQALGQGPEFLTYFQNEAQLDKSGLPSDRFFAERPEGSVSTLKIQRTQQEDSAVYLCASGRTDTQYFGPGTRLTVL.

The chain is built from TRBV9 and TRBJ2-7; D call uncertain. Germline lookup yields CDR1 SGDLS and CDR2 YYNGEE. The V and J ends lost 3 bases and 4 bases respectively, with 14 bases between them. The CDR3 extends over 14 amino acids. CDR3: CASSASFPSYEQYF. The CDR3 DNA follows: TGTGCCAGCAGCGCCTCCTTCCCTTCTTACGAGCAGTACTTC. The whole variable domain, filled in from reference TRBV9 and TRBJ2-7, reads DSGVTQTPKHLITATGQRVTLRCSPRSGDLSVYWYQQSLDQGLQFLIQYYNGEERAKGNILERFSAQQFPDLHSELNLSSLELGDSALYFCASSASFPSYEQYFGPGTRLTVT.

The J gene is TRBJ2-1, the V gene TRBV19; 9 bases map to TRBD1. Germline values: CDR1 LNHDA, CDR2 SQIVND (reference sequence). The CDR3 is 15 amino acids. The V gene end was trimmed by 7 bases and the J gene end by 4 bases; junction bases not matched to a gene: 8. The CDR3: CASTGEDRGYNEQFF. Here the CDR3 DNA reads TGTGCCAGTACTGGAGAGGACAGGGGATACAATGAGCAGTTCTTC.

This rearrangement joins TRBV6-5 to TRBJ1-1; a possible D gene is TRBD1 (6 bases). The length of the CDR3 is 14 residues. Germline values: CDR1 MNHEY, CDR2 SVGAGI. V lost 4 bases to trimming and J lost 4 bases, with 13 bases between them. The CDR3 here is CASSSQGTFTEAFF. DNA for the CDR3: TGTGCCAGCAGTTCGCAGGGGACGTTCACTGAAGCTTTCTTT.

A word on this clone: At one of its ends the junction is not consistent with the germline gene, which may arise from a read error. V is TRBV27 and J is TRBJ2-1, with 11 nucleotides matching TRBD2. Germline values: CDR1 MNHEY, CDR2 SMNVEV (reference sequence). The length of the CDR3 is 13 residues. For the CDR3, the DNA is TGTGCCAGCTCAGGACATAGCGGGGGGGCAAGGATCTTC. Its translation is CASSGHSGGARIF.

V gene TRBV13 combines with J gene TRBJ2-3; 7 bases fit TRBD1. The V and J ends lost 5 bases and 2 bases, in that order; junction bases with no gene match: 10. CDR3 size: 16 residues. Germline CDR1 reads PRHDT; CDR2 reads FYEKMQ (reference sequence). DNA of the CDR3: TGTGCCAGCAGCCTCCCCGGGACAGCCCACACAGATACGCAGTATTTT. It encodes CASSLPGTAHTDTQYF.

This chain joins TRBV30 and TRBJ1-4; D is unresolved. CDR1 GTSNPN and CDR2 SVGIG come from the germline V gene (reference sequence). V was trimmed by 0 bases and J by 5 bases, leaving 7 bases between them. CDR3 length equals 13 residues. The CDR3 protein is CAWSVFPNEKLFF. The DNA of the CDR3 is TGTGCCTGGAGTGTTTTCCCGAATGAAAAACTGTTTTTT.

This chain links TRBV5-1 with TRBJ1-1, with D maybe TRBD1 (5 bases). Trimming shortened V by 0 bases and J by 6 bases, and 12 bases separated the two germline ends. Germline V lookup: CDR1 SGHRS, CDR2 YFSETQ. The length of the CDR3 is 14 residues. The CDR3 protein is CASSLGQGKSEAFF. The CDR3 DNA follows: TGCGCCAGCAGCTTGGGGCAGGGAAAGTCTGAAGCTTTCTTT.